Listed below are T cell receptor beta chains from one sample, sequenced in a study of beta chain features in type 1 diabetes. Assay used: immunoSEQ multiplex PCR; TCRdb lists only in-frame clones, some missing. The data hold some 330,000 clones, with around 10% observed a single time. The sample taken for sequencing was naive CD4+ T cells from blood. Source of these receptors: a woman aged 25-40 years in good health. Both conserved end residues are trimmed from each CDR3.

v_gene	j_gene	CDR3aa
TRBV28	TRBJ2-1	ASRSSPDEQF
TRBV30	TRBJ2-7	AWSVLLRQKQY
TRBV5-1	TRBJ2-7	ASSFDSGSYEQY
TRBV7-2	TRBJ2-5	ASSLGSSSQETQY
TRBV5-8	TRBJ2-7	ASSSNPGLASYEQY
TRBV29-1	TRBJ1-1	SVSTGREGTEAF
TRBV4-2	TRBJ2-5	ASSQELAASLGTQY
TRBV15	TRBJ2-7	ATSRGTESSYEQY
TRBV21-1	TRBJ1-5	ATPDRGVDQPQH
TRBV4-2	TRBJ2-4	ASSQGGAGAAKNIQY
TRBV6-6	TRBJ2-6	ASINSGANVLT
TRBV7-2	TRBJ2-7	ASSPGPYEQY
TRBV18	TRBJ2-1	ASHLYGGEQF
TRBV4-3	TRBJ1-3	ASSQGQGAIY
TRBV28	TRBJ1-5	ASVGQGSSFGNQPQH
TRBV18	TRBJ2-5	ASSPPNREGQETQY
TRBV5-1	TRBJ2-1	ASSQGLAGVNEQF
TRBV19	TRBJ2-7	ASSTPWAVEQY
TRBV4-3	TRBJ1-4	ASSQEGNRRKLF
TRBV29-1	TRBJ2-1	SVPSSSSYNEQF
TRBV18	TRBJ2-1	ASSRDLTTTINEQF
TRBV7-2	TRBJ2-7	ASSRGHKNYEQY
TRBV4-2	TRBJ2-6	ASSRRRDRESSGANVLT
TRBV28	TRBJ1-2	ASSLQGANGYT
TRBV15	TRBJ2-4	ATSSRRGPDLAKNIQY
TRBV30	TRBJ1-3	AWAQGTGNTIY
TRBV7-2	TRBJ2-5	ASSTQTGKETQY
TRBV30	TRBJ2-3	AWSVAGLAGVGDTQY
TRBV18	TRBJ2-3	ASSKKRERVTDTQY
TRBV28	TRBJ2-7	ASSLPRQGWYEQY
TRBV28	TRBJ2-2	ASTRASSGSGELF
TRBV10-3	TRBJ2-7	AISAATSLSEQY
TRBV7-6	TRBJ2-7	ASSLGAGSLYEQY
TRBV7-2	TRBJ2-7	ASSRTSGSYEQY
TRBV29-1	TRBJ2-7	SVVEASKSSYEQY
TRBV7-2	TRBJ2-2	ASSRGTSGTGELF
TRBV2	TRBJ1-1	ASSAGRIDTEAF
TRBV28	TRBJ2-3	ASSPGLAVPDTQY
TRBV25-1	TRBJ2-7	ASSESGRGLFEQY
TRBV4-2	TRBJ2-7	ASSQRRTDSYEQC
TRBV7-2	TRBJ2-1	ASSLARGQGFRNEQF
TRBV7-8	TRBJ1-1	ASSLGGGGGMNTEAF
TRBV7-8	TRBJ1-1	ASRRTGDRNTEAF
TRBV25-1	TRBJ2-5	ASSEYGAGTPKETQY
TRBV27	TRBJ2-7	ASSATGTGATEQY
TRBV9	TRBJ2-1	ASSVSGGSYNEQF
TRBV28	TRBJ2-7	ASSSLTDPSGSYEQY
TRBV5-4	TRBJ2-2	ASRPGGQHTGELF
TRBV7-9	TRBJ2-1	ASSTGHREFYNEQF
TRBV5-6	TRBJ1-5	ASSLGVGVDNQPQH
TRBV23-1	TRBJ1-2	AISSGGQIYGYT
TRBV11-1	TRBJ1-1	ASSLARGGLNTEAF
TRBV4-2	TRBJ2-2	ASSQGAGGTGELF
TRBV7-3	TRBJ2-5	ASSFGRAGETQY